A selection of T cell receptor beta chains follows, all from one sample in a study of T cell responses to AZD1222 COVID-19 vaccine. Assay used: immunoSEQ multiplex PCR; TCRdb lists only in-frame clones, some missing. The table has under 300,000 clones, approximately 95% seen once; the top ten hold roughly 0.6%. The sample consisted of peripheral blood, taken on day 0 of AZD1222 vaccination. The receptors here all came from an adult in good health. Both conserved end residues are part of each CDR3. D genes are given only for firm matches. Expanded clones are given a class, and other clones once, few, many or no size at all.

13,-,TRBV10-3,-,CAIGGGLEQPQHF
17,once,TRBV7-9,TRBD2,CASSSSWTGGRADTQYF
18,once,TRBV7-6,TRBD1,CASSLAPDRGRLAGELFF
17,once,TRBV5-1,TRBD2,CASSPTGVPGLAGEQYF
17,-,TRBV7-8,-,CASSVSSGSTRTDTQYF
14,-,TRBV27,-,CASSFLGEAHEQYF
12,-,TRBV20-1,-,CSASGGAYEQYF
15,-,TRBV11-2,TRBD1,CASSFWTGTGGPKYF
15,-,TRBV28,-,CASSPGGGWSYGYTF
14,-,TRBV16,-,CASSQSSGEETQYF
13,once,TRBV19,-,CASSIGGLNEQFF
12,few,TRBV2,-,CASSDDTGELFF
16,-,TRBV21-1,-,CASSKGQGGGNQPQHF
14,-,TRBV6-5,-,CASSYSDSRNEQFF
15,-,TRBV2,TRBD1,CASNLQGRNNSPLHF
13,-,TRBV6-1,-,CASSEAGPYEQYF
15,once,TRBV28,-,CASSPKGKTYNEQFF
10,once,TRBV6-6,-,CASANTEAFF
15,-,TRBV5-6,-,CASSPGIGSYHGYTF
13,-,TRBV28,TRBD1,CASSTPGGTEAFF
13,-,TRBV2,TRBD1,CASNQGVNTEAFF
13,few,TRBV7-2,-,CASSLGLNQPQHF
17,-,TRBV7-9,-,CASSLRQGLSSGNTIYF
14,-,TRBV7-2,-,CASSLAALSGELFF
14,-,TRBV6-5,-,CASSYPSPYETQYF
17,-,TRBV6-2/TRBV6-3,-,CASSYGFSGIGNTEAFF
19,-,TRBV4-2,TRBD2,CASSQDPTGGRRDQETQYF
13,-,TRBV23-1,-,CASSQKVAGIQYF
16,-,TRBV20-1,TRBD1,CSASGSSGQGALEAFF
15,-,TRBV3-1/TRBV3-2,-,CASSQVAGFTGELFF
15,-,TRBV6-5,TRBD2,CASPSWRGVTDTQYF
12,-,TRBV27,-,CASSLQYGEQYF
14,-,TRBV11-1,-,CASKAGSNTGELFF
12,-,TRBV2,-,CASDKDRNTIYF
13,-,TRBV7-2,-,CASSLRILQPQHF
13,-,TRBV19,-,CASTPLGDREQFF
15,-,TRBV5-5,-,CASSYSRGLNQPQHF
11,-,TRBV2,-,CASSVGGAIYF
15,-,TRBV7-2,-,CASSFMPAMNTEAFF
12,-,TRBV3-1/TRBV3-2,-,CASSQATGELFF
17,-,TRBV30,-,CAWSVRLGSPYTGELFF
18,-,TRBV5-1,TRBD2,CASSPGLAVPSSYNEQFF
14,-,TRBV2,-,CASSQQGKPYEQYF
14,-,TRBV3-1/TRBV3-2,-,CASSPHRDRSPLHF
16,-,TRBV4-3,-,CASSQGPPRTTDTQYF
16,-,TRBV11-1,TRBD2,CASSLGLAGFQETQYF
15,-,TRBV18,-,CASSRERTNTGELFF
14,-,TRBV3-1/TRBV3-2,-,CASSRSGFDTEAFF